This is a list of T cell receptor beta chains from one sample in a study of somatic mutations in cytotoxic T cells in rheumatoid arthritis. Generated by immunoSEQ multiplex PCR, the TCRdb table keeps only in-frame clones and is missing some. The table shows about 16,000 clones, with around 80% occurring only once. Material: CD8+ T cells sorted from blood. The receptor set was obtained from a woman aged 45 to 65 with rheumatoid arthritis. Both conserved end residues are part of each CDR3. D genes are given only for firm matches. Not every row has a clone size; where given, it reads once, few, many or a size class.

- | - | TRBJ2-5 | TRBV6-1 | CASSEVGEISRPQYF | TGTGCCAGCAGTGAAGTCGGAGAAATTAGCCGGCCCCAGTACTTC
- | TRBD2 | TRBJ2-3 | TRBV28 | CASTLPSGRAADTQYF | TGTGCCAGCACCCTTCCTAGCGGGAGGGCGGCAGATACGCAGTATTTT
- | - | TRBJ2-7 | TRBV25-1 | CASSADRYEQYF | TGTGCCAGCAGTGCCGACAGATACGAGCAGTACTTC
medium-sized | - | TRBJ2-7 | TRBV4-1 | CASSQDSGIRQDYEQYF | TGCGCCAGCAGCCAAGATTCCGGTATTCGCCAGGACTACGAGCAGTACTTC
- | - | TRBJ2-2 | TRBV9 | CASSAATPGPGELFF | TGTGCCAGCAGCGCCGCAACTCCAGGGCCCGGGGAGCTGTTTTTT
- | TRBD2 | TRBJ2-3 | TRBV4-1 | CASSQEAGWPDTQYF | TGCGCCAGCAGCCAAGAAGCGGGGTGGCCAGATACGCAGTATTTT
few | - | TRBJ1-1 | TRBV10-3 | CAISESVVEAFF | TGTGCCATCAGTGAGTCGGTCGTTGAAGCTTTCTTT
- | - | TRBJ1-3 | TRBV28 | CASSLMRVGNTIYF | TGTGCCAGCAGTTTGATGAGGGTTGGAAACACCATATATTTT
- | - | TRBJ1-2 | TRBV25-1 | CASSVGFGYTF | TGTGCCAGCAGTGTTGGGTTCGGCTACACCTTC
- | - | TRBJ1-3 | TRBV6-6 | CASSLTNSGNTIYF | TGTGCCAGCAGTCTCACGAACTCTGGAAACACCATATATTTT
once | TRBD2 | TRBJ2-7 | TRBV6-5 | CASSPSGTYERYF | TGTGCCAGCAGCCCCAGCGGGACCTACGAGCGGTACTTC
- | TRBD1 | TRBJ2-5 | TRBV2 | CASSWPGQGIETQYF | TGTGCCAGCAGTTGGCCGGGACAGGGTATAGAGACCCAGTACTTC
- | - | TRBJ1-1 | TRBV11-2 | CASTMGGIEAFF | TGTGCCAGCACCATGGGTGGGATTGAAGCTTTCTTT
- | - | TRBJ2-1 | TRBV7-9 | CASMEIYNEQFF | TGTGCCAGCATGGAGATATACAATGAGCAGTTCTTC
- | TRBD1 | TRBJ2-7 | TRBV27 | CASSWTGYTYEQYF | TGTGCCAGCAGTTGGACAGGCTATACCTACGAGCAGTACTTC
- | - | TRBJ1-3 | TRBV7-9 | CASSSQGNGNTIYF | TGTGCCAGCAGTTCTCAGGGTAATGGAAACACCATATATTTT
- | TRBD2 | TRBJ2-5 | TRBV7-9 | CASSLSSSGRGSEETQYF | TGTGCCAGCAGCTTATCCTCGAGCGGGAGGGGGTCCGAAGAGACCCAGTACTTC
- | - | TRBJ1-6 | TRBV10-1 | CASSPSYNSPLHF | TGCGCCAGCAGCCCCTCCTATAATTCACCCCTCCACTTT
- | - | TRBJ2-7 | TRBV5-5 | CASSPAYEQYF | TGTGCCAGCAGCCCCGCCTACGAGCAGTACTTC
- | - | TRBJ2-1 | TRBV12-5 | CASGYFPAGNNNEQFF | TGTGCTAGTGGTTATTTCCCGGCAGGGAACAACAATGAGCAGTTCTTC
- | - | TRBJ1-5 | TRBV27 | CASSPEGSNQPQHF | TGTGCCAGCAGTCCCGAGGGTAGCAATCAGCCCCAGCATTTT
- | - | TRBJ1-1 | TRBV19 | CASTSGRTEAFF | TGTGCCAGTACCAGTGGACGCACTGAAGCTTTCTTT
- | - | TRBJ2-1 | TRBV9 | CASSVMDTYNEQFF | TGTGCCAGCAGCGTCATGGACACTTACAATGAGCAGTTCTTC
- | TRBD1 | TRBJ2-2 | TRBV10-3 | CAIGVGQGTGELFF | TGTGCCATCGGTGTTGGACAGGGAACCGGGGAGCTGTTTTTT
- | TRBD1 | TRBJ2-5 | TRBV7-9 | CASHPTGPNQETQYF | TGTGCCAGCCACCCGACAGGGCCTAACCAAGAGACCCAGTACTTC
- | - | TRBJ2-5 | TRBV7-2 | CATRQGLRELGETQYF | TGTGCCACAAGACAGGGGCTGCGGGAGCTAGGAGAGACCCAGTACTTC
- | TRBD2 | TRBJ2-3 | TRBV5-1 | CASRDWLGTSGRSDTQYF | TGCGCCAGCAGAGATTGGTTGGGGACTAGCGGGAGGTCAGATACGCAGTATTTT
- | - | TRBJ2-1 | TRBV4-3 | CASSQGGLGRAEQFF | TGCGCCAGCAGCCAAGGGGGACTGGGACGGGCGGAGCAGTTCTTC
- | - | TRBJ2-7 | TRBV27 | CASSLSITYRPYEQYF | TGTGCCAGCAGTTTATCGATAACTTACAGGCCCTACGAGCAGTACTTC
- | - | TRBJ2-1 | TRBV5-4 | CASSLAEFSFHEQFF | TGTGCCAGCAGCTTGGCCGAGTTCTCATTCCATGAGCAGTTCTTC
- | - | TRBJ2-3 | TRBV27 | CASSPPRTPSTDTQYF | TGTGCCAGCAGTCCACCCCGGACCCCTAGCACAGATACGCAGTATTTT
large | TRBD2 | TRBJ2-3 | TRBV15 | CATSRDTLAGAHTDTQYF | TGTGCCACCAGCAGAGATACCCTAGCGGGGGCCCACACAGATACGCAGTATTTT
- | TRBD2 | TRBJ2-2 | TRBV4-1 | CASSRGTSGGNTGELFF | TGCGCCAGCAGCCGAGGGACCAGCGGGGGAAACACCGGGGAGCTGTTTTTT
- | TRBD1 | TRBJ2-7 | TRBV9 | CASSASGTGLHEQYF | TGTGCCAGCAGCGCTTCCGGGACAGGGTTACACGAGCAGTACTTC
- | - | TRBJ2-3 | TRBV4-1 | CASSQVGVDTQYF | TGCGCCAGCAGCCAAGTTGGGGTTGATACGCAGTATTTT
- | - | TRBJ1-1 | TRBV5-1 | CASSLGQDTEAFF | TGCGCCAGCAGCTTGGGACAGGACACTGAAGCTTTCTTT
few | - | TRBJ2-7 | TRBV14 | CASSQIRGPGEQYF | TGTGCCAGCAGCCAAATCAGGGGCCCGGGGGAGCAGTACTTC
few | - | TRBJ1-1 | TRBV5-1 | CASSWGEGFEAFF | TGCGCCAGCAGCTGGGGAGAGGGATTCGAAGCTTTCTTT
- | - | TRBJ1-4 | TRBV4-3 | CASSQGPGGVTGNEKLFF | TGCGCCAGCAGCCAAGGACCCGGTGGGGTTACAGGGAATGAAAAACTGTTTTTT